What follows is one T cell receptor (beta chain) and its context. Its cognate antigen is unknown. Profiled with immunoSEQ multiplex PCR; TCRdb holds only in-frame clones, not every one. The repertoire holds about 21,000 clones, 85% to 90% seen once, with about 0.52% in the top ten. The sample comes from a study of untreated major depressive disorder. General observations from the study: The small study sample limits how generally findings apply. Depressed patients' CD4+ T cells carried increased TRBV05-01 (Vbeta 5.1) usage versus control CD4+ T cells. TRBV25-01 and TRBV02-01 usage differences were not statistically significant.

The CDR3 covers 13 residues. Germline V gene data show CDR1 as MDHEN and CDR2 as SYDVKM. V lost 2 bases to trimming and J lost 8 bases, with 9 bases between them. Blood, 30 to 35 ml, was drawn into EDTA tubes. This sequence was found in a woman in her 40s in good health. The sequenced material came from CD4+ T cells from PBMCs. The gene calls are TRBV28 and TRBJ1-4, with TRBD1 as a possible D gene (5 bases). The DNA for the CDR3 is TGTGCCAGCAGTTTACAGGGTAGAGAAAAACTGTTTTTT. Its translation: CASSLQGREKLFF.